The next 17 T cell receptor beta chains were all read from a single sample in a study of cytomegalovirus exposure and HLA in healthy donors. Sequenced by immunoSEQ multiplex PCR; TCRdb stores in-frame clones only, minus some. The sample includes fewer than 200,000 clones, approximately 86% seen only once; the top ten take approximately 2.5%. The sample was PBMCs. Receptors were obtained from a young man in good health and CMV-seropositive.

This clone rates as medium-sized. The V and J genes are TRBV19 and TRBJ2-1; 8 bases align to TRBD2. Trimming removed 4 bases from V and 4 bases from J; junction bases left unmatched: 6. CDR3 length equals 15 residues. CDR1 and CDR2 from the germline V gene are LNHDA and SQIVND (reference sequence). This CDR3 is CASSTGLADYNEQFF. The CDR3 bases are TGTGCCAGTAGTACAGGACTAGCAGATTACAATGAGCAGTTCTTC. Full variable domain (remainder filled in from reference TRBV19 and TRBJ2-1): DGGITQSPKYLFRKEGQNVTLSCEQNLNHDAMYWYRQDPGQGLRLIYYSQIVNDFQKGDIAEGYSVSREKKESFPLTVTSAQKNPTAFYLCASSTGLADYNEQFFGPGTRLTVL.

This chain uses TRBV6-4 with TRBJ1-5, with a weak D call TRBD1 (5 bases). This CDR3 has 13 residues. The V gene's germline CDR1 is MRHNA and CDR2 SNTAGT. V was clipped by 5 bases and J by 6 bases, with 11 bases between them. The CDR3 loop is CASSPDIGQPQHF. CDR3 coding DNA: TGTGCCAGCAGTCCGGACATAGGTCAGCCCCAGCATTTT.

This clone occurred a few times. The V gene is TRBV7-9, the J gene TRBJ1-6; D remains unclear. V lost 1 base and J 8 bases, leaving 12 bases between the germline ends. Germline CDR1 reads SEHNR; CDR2 reads FQNEAQ (reference sequence). The CDR3 totals 15 residues. As DNA, the CDR3 is TGTGCCAGCAGCTTAGTAACGGGTACTGATTCACCCCTCCACTTT. It codes for CASSLVTGTDSPLHF. The whole variable domain, remainder taken from reference TRBV7-9 and TRBJ1-6, is DTGVSQNPRHKITKRGQNVTFRCDPISEHNRLYWYRQTLGQGPEFLTYFQNEAQLEKSRLLSDRFSAERPKGSFSTLEIQRTEQGDSAMYLCASSLVTGTDSPLHFGNGTRLTVT.

This chain connects TRBV7-2 to TRBJ2-7, with D possibly TRBD2 on 6 matching bases. Trimming stripped 2 bases from V and 0 bases from J, with 11 bases between. This CDR3 comprises 15 residues. CDR1 SGHTA and CDR2 FQGNSA come from the germline V gene. For the CDR3, the DNA is TGTGCCAGCAGCTTAATAGCGGATCTCTCCTACGAGCAGTACTTC. Residues: CASSLIADLSYEQYF.

The chain uses TRBV30 and TRBJ2-7; D possibly corresponds to TRBD1 (6 bases). This CDR3 has 10 amino acids. V gave up 5 bases and J gave up 7 bases, with 9 bases separating them. Germline V gene sequence: CDR1 GTSNPN, CDR2 SVGIG (reference sequence). CDR3 DNA sequence: TGTGCCTGGGGGACACCTGAGCAGTACTTC. Its protein is CAWGTPEQYF. Full variable domain (missing parts from reference TRBV30 and TRBJ2-7): SQTIHQWPATLVQPVGSPLSLECTVEGTSNPNLYWYRQAAGRGLQLLFYSVGIGQISSEVPQNLSASRPQDRQFILSSKKLLLSDSGFYLCAWGTPEQYFGPGTRLTVT.

This clone was seen just once. The CDR3 spells CASSWGTSGARDTQYF. The CDR3 coding sequence is TGTGCCAGCAGCTGGGGGACTAGCGGGGCTAGGGATACGCAGTATTTT. This chain connects TRBV7-2 to TRBJ2-3; 13 bases map to TRBD2. This CDR3 comprises 16 residues. Germline loops: CDR1 SGHTA, CDR2 FQGNSA. Trimming at V came to 4 bases and at J to 6 bases, leaving 7 bases not matched to a gene. Looking up the rest from reference TRBV7-2 and TRBJ2-3 gives the full variable domain: GAGVSQSPSNKVTEKGKDVELRCDPISGHTALYWYRQSLGQGLEFLIYFQGNSAPDKSGLPSDRFSAERTGGSVSTLTIQRTQQEDSAVYLCASSWGTSGARDTQYFGPGTRLTVL.

The chain couples TRBV10-3 to TRBJ2-1; 11 nucleotides match TRBD2. This CDR3 contains 13 residues. Germline loops: CDR1 ENHRY, CDR2 SYGVKD. V was clipped by 6 bases and J by 8 bases; unmatched bases: 3. CDR3 in amino acids: CAISRSGRDEQFF. CDR3 bases: TGTGCCATCAGCCGTAGCGGGAGGGATGAGCAGTTCTTC.

The rearrangement links TRBV5-1 to TRBJ1-4; TRBD1 matches at 7 bases. The CDR3 runs to 14 residues. V shed 4 bases, J shed 7 bases, and the junction held 7 bases outside the gene matches. Per germline, CDR1 SGHRS and CDR2 YFSETQ. DNA of the CDR3: TGCGCCAGCAGCCCGCAGGGGGTTGGTGAAAAACTGTTTTTT. Protein sequence: CASSPQGVGEKLFF.

This rearrangement joins TRBV4-1 to TRBJ2-1; tentative D call: TRBD2 (5 bases). Deletions cut 1 base from V and 0 bases from J, with 10 bases between. Germline assignment: CDR1 MGHRA and CDR2 YSYEKL. This CDR3 is built from 16 residues. Here the CDR3 reads CASSQGTSSSYNEQFF. In nucleotides, the CDR3 is TGCGCCAGCAGCCAAGGGACTTCGAGCTCCTACAATGAGCAGTTCTTC.

The chain links TRBV9 to TRBJ1-3; tentatively, D is TRBD1 (6 bases). Trimming left V 3 bases short and J 9 bases short, with 16 bases between. The length of the CDR3 is 14 residues. The germline CDR1 and CDR2 sequences are SGDLS and YYNGEE. This CDR3 reads CASSASFRGGTIYF. DNA for the CDR3: TGTGCCAGCAGCGCTTCCTTCAGGGGTGGCACCATATATTTT.

The J gene is TRBJ1-2, the V gene TRBV28, with D possibly matching TRBD1 (5 bases). The V end lost 7 bases, the J end lost 8 bases, and 20 bases lay between the germline ends. The CDR3 has 14 residues. Germline CDR1 MDHEN, CDR2 SYDVKM. This CDR3 reads CASTTPSGYSGYTF. The CDR3 DNA is TGTGCCAGCACAACACCCTCAGGGTACTCGGGCTACACCTTC.

The rearrangement joins TRBV7-9 to TRBJ2-3; 8 bases line up with TRBD2. The trim removed 9 bases at V and 5 bases at J, leaving 7 bases unmatched. The CDR3 loop spans 13 amino acids. Germline CDR1 reads SEHNR; CDR2 reads FQNEAQ (reference sequence). The CDR3 DNA reads TGTGCCAGTCTACCGGGAGGGGGAGATACGCAGTATTTT. Residues: CASLPGGGDTQYF.

V and J are TRBV4-3 and TRBJ2-7, with unresolved D. The V gene lost 0 bases and the J gene lost 3 bases, with 12 bases spanning the gap. CDR1 is LGHNA and CDR2 is YSLEER in the germline V gene. The CDR3 is 15 residues long. For the CDR3, the DNA is TGCGCCAGCAGCCAAGATTTGGGTAGCAACTACGAGCAGTACTTC. It yields the protein CASSQDLGSNYEQYF.

The chain combines TRBV2 with TRBJ2-5, with 7 bases lining up with TRBD2. Germline trimming cut 6 bases from V and 5 bases from J; bases unmatched to any gene: 15. CDR1 SNHLY and CDR2 FYNNEI come from the germline V gene. The CDR3 contains 16 residues. CDR3 in amino acids: CASRRAGTRLGETQYF. DNA for the CDR3: TGTGCCAGCAGGCGAGCGGGAACTCGCCTCGGGGAGACCCAGTACTTC.

The chain uses TRBV5-6 and TRBJ2-1; 7 bases are a match to TRBD1. Germline V gene sequence: CDR1 SGHDT, CDR2 YYEEEE. The CDR3 runs to 16 residues. Trimming removed 0 bases from V and 4 bases from J; junction bases left unmatched: 7. DNA for the CDR3: TGTGCCAGCAGCTTGGCGGGGCCGGGACAGTACAATGAGCAGTTCTTC. This gives the protein CASSLAGPGQYNEQFF. Full variable domain (missing parts from reference TRBV5-6 and TRBJ2-1): DAGVTQSPTHLIKTRGQQVTLRCSPKSGHDTVSWYQQALGQGPQFIFQYYEEEERQRGNFPDRFSGHQFPNYSSELNVNALLLGDSALYLCASSLAGPGQYNEQFFGPGTRLTVL.

The rearrangement uses TRBV7-2 and TRBJ2-1; 7 bases are a match to TRBD1. Looked up from germline, CDR1 is SGHTA and CDR2 is FQGNSA. The CDR3 extends over 15 amino acids. The junction had 8 bases not matched to a gene; V was cut back by 5 bases and J by 4 bases. The CDR3 sequence is CASSPRDSVYNEQFF. As DNA, the CDR3 is TGTGCCAGCAGCCCCCGGGACAGCGTATACAATGAGCAGTTCTTC.

The gene calls are TRBV7-9 and TRBJ2-1; no clear D. Looked up from germline, CDR1 is SEHNR and CDR2 is FQNEAQ (reference sequence). The CDR3 is 14 residues long. The V end lost 3 bases, the J end lost 5 bases, and 11 bases lay between the germline ends. CDR3 amino acids: CASSFVRPDNEQFF. CDR3 DNA sequence: TGTGCCAGCAGCTTCGTGCGGCCCGACAATGAGCAGTTCTTC. The full variable domain, rest sourced from reference TRBV7-9 and TRBJ2-1, is DTGVSQNPRHKITKRGQNVTFRCDPISEHNRLYWYRQTLGQGPEFLTYFQNEAQLEKSRLLSDRFSAERPKGSFSTLEIQRTEQGDSAMYLCASSFVRPDNEQFFGPGTRLTVL.